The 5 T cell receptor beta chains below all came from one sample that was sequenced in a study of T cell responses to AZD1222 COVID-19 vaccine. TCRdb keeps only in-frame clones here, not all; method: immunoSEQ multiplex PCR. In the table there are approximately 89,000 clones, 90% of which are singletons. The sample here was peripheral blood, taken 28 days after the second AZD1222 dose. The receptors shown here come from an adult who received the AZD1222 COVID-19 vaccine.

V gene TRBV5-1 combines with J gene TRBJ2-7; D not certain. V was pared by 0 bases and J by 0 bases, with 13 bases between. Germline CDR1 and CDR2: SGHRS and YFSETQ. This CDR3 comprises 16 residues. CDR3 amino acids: CASSLAQPGVSYEQYF. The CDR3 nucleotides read TGCGCCAGCAGCTTGGCCCAGCCAGGAGTCTCCTACGAGCAGTACTTC.

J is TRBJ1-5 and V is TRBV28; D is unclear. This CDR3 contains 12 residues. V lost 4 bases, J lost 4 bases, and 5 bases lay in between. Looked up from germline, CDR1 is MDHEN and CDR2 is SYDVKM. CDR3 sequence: CASSSPNQPQHF. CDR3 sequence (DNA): TGTGCCAGCAGTTCTCCGAATCAGCCCCAGCATTTT.

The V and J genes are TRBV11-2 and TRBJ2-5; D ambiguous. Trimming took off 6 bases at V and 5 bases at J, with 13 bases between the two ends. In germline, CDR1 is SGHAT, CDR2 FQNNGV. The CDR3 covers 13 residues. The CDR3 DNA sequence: TGTGCCAGCAGTCGTAGTGGGAAGGAGACCCAGTACTTC. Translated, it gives CASSRSGKETQYF.

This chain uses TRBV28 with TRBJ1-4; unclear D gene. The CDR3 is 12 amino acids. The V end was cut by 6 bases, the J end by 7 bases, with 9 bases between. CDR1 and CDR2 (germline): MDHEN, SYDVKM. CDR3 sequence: CASSRVGEKLFF. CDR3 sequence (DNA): TGTGCCAGCAGCCGGGTTGGTGAAAAACTGTTTTTT.

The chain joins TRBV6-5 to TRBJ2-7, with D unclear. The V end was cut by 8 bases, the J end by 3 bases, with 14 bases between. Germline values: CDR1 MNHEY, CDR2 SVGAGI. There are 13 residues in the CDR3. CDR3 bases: TGTGCCAGCCGTACCATAGGACGCTACGAGCAGTACTTC. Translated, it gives CASRTIGRYEQYF.